Here is one TCR beta chain with its context. No cognate antigen has been identified for it. No base quality values were provided; no much bigger clone lies one nucleotide off. The entry originates in a study of metastatic and nonmetastatic thyroid tumors (dated by TCRdb to about 2020). Turning to the overall study: Repertoires were compared across peripheral blood and tumor or nodule tissue samples from malignant and benign thyroid patients. What the study reported, not specific to this receptor: In both blood and tumor samples, malignant tumors were reported to have significantly higher TCR beta diversity than benign nodules.

No treatment had been received by any patient before thyroid surgery. Patient clinical samples collected from the early 2010s to the late 2010s were retrospectively analysed using T-cell receptor beta sequencing. Libraries were constructed by PCR. Sequencing instrument: Illumina HiSeq 4000. High-throughput sequencing was used to profile the TCR beta-chain CDR3 region of every patient. As for the authors' bioinformatics: A classifier to discriminate distant-metastatic papillary thyroid cancer patients was built from CDR3 differences across clinicopathological groups. The Shannon index was used to measure repertoire diversity, and the Morisita-Horn index was used to measure how similar tumor and blood repertoires were. The raw public reads went through TCRdb reprocessing: fastp at Q25, MiXCR clone calling, in-frame beta chains kept. TCRdb, not the authors, supplied the V and J calls. For this sample the table gives 40,000 or so clones, of which 25% to 30% were detected only once. Together, the top ten hold around 10% of the sample.

Sequenced input: blood. The source of this sequence is a female donor with papillary thyroid cancer or a benign thyroid nodule (not recorded which). Some clones in this sample may be carry-over from other donors' samples.

CDR3 reads: CASSLVKKRVQPQHF. The sequence in DNA is TGTGCCAGCAGCTTAGTCAAAAAGCGGGTTCAGCCCCAGCATTTT. The V and J segments used are TRBV7-8 and TRBJ1-5; the D gene lacks a confident call. Reading the germline V gene gives CDR1 SGHVS and CDR2 FQNEAQ. A distance of 13 bases separates the germline ends of V and J, which lose 1 base and 6 bases respectively. The CDR3 starts with the cysteine, ends with the phenylalanine, and has 15 residues. Only the CDR3 part of the read is kept: 45 bases, read in frame from the first base.